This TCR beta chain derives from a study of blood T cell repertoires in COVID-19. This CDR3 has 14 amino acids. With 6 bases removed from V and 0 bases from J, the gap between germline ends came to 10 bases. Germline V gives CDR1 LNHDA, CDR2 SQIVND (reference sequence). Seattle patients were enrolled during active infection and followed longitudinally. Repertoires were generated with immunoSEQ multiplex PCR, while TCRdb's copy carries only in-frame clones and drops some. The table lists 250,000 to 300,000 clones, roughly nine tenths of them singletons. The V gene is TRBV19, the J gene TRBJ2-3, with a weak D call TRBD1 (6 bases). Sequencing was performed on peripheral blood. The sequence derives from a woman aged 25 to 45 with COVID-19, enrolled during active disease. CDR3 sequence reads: CASSPTGSTDTQYF. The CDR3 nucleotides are TGTGCCAGTAGCCCGACAGGTAGCACAGATACGCAGTATTTT.